The rows below give T cell receptor beta chains drawn from one sample of a study of ipilimumab plus nivolumab after autologous stem cell transplantation. Assay: immunoSEQ multiplex PCR; the TCRdb copy retains only in-frame clones and omits some. Of some 40,000 clones listed, approximately 92% are singletons. The sample here was PBMCs, taken in a trial of ipilimumab plus nivolumab as post-transplant consolidation. Receptors originate from a male donor with multiple myeloma. Both conserved end residues are part of each CDR3. The order of the fields is CDR3 protein, CDR3 DNA, J gene, clone size, V gene, D gene, CDR3 length. D genes are given only for firm matches. Size values are once, few and many counts, or a class for expanded clones, and some rows have none.

CASSSPGQGLYEQYF TGTGCCAGCAGTTCCCCGGGACAGGGGTTGTACGAGCAGTACTTC TRBJ2-7 - TRBV28 TRBD1 15
CASSGDRGPFGTEAFF TGTGCCAGCAGCGGGGACAGGGGGCCTTTCGGCACTGAAGCTTTCTTT TRBJ1-1 - TRBV9 TRBD1 16
CASSPPDRGRQYF TGTGCCAGCAGCCCCCCGGACAGGGGAAGGCAGTACTTC TRBJ2-7 - TRBV7-2 TRBD1 13
CASSHTLFGGVSPGYEQFF TGTGCCAGCAGCCATACCCTTTTCGGGGGGGTCTCTCCCGGCTATGAGCAGTTCTTC TRBJ2-1 - TRBV28 TRBD2 19
CASSFGGGGYEQYF TGTGCCAGCAGCTTCGGGGGAGGAGGCTACGAGCAGTACTTC TRBJ2-7 - TRBV7-3 - 14
CASSQLSGRLKETQYF TGCGCCAGCAGCCAACTTAGCGGGAGGTTAAAAGAGACCCAGTACTTC TRBJ2-5 - TRBV4-1 TRBD2 16
CASSFGLSGNTIYF TGTGCCAGCAGCTTTGGCCTCTCTGGAAACACCATATATTTT TRBJ1-3 - TRBV7-9 - 14
CASSFVQGGGNTIYF TGTGCCAGCAGCTTTGTCCAGGGGGGTGGAAACACCATATATTTT TRBJ1-3 - TRBV11-2 TRBD1 15
CASSYGAGQETQYF TGTGCCAGCAGTTACGGGGCGGGCCAAGAGACCCAGTACTTC TRBJ2-5 - TRBV6-5 - 14
CASSPLAGGDTGELFF TGCGCCAGCAGCCCACTAGCGGGCGGGGACACCGGGGAGCTGTTTTTT TRBJ2-2 - TRBV5-1 TRBD2 16
CATSPDSPAPYNEQFF TGTGCCACCAGCCCGGACTCCCCAGCCCCCTACAATGAGCAGTTCTTC TRBJ2-1 - TRBV15 - 16
CARSPEGQGGYGYTF TGTGCCAGAAGCCCTGAGGGACAGGGTGGCTATGGCTACACCTTC TRBJ1-2 - TRBV5-3 TRBD1 15
CASSSSAGERTGELFF TGCGCCAGCAGCTCGTCAGCGGGAGAGAGAACCGGGGAGCTGTTTTTT TRBJ2-2 - TRBV5-1 TRBD2 16
CASRVGTGGKDEQFF TGTGCCAGTAGGGTGGGGACAGGGGGTAAGGATGAGCAGTTCTTC TRBJ2-1 few TRBV19 TRBD1 15
CSVEDTGQVNYGYTF TGCAGCGTTGAAGATACGGGACAGGTTAACTATGGCTACACCTTC TRBJ1-2 - TRBV29-1 TRBD1 15
CASSFGQNPYEQYF TGTGCCAGCAGCTTTGGGCAGAACCCCTACGAGCAGTACTTC TRBJ2-7 - TRBV5-4 - 14
CATSRDRGIPRSNQPQHF TGTGCCACCAGCCGGGACAGGGGTATTCCCCGTAGCAATCAGCCCCAGCATTTT TRBJ1-5 - TRBV15 TRBD1 18
CASRKDQGLHSPLHF TGTGCCAGCAGGAAGGACCAGGGGTTGCATTCACCCCTCCACTTT TRBJ1-6 few TRBV2 - 15
CAWSVGYSQETQYF TGTGCCTGGAGTGTAGGGTACAGCCAAGAGACCCAGTACTTC TRBJ2-5 - TRBV30 - 14
CASSQRQGALKRQTQYF TGTGCCAGCAGCCAGCGTCAGGGGGCGTTGAAGCGCCAGACCCAGTACTTC TRBJ2-5 - TRBV14 TRBD1 17
CASSQDWLNTGELFF TGCGCCAGCAGCCAAGACTGGCTTAACACCGGGGAGCTGTTTTTT TRBJ2-2 once TRBV4-3 - 15
CASSQDGSYNSPLHF TGCGCCAGCAGCCAAGATGGCTCCTATAATTCACCCCTCCACTTT TRBJ1-6 - TRBV4-1 - 15
CASSPARNQPQHF TGTGCCAGCTCACCAGCCAGAAATCAGCCCCAGCATTTT TRBJ1-5 once TRBV18 - 13
CAGGHLGNIQYF TGTGCCGGAGGACACCTAGGTAACATTCAGTACTTC TRBJ2-4 - TRBV30 - 12
CSVEGSSGRKPYEQYF TGCAGCGTTGAAGGGTCTAGCGGGAGAAAACCCTACGAGCAGTACTTC TRBJ2-7 - TRBV29-1 TRBD2 16
CASSIDRDRGLTGELFF TGTGCCAGTAGTATAGATCGGGACAGGGGATTGACCGGGGAGCTGTTTTTT TRBJ2-2 - TRBV19 TRBD1 17
CASTEDRANQPQHF TGTGCCAGTACCGAAGACAGGGCTAATCAGCCCCAGCATTTT TRBJ1-5 - TRBV19 TRBD1 14
CASSVDGRPRSGTQYF TGTGCCAGCAGCGTAGACGGACGGCCGAGGTCGGGTACGCAGTATTTT TRBJ2-3 once TRBV9 - 16
CASSVDRGVNEQFF TGTGCCAGCAGTGTGGACAGGGGGGTGAATGAGCAGTTCTTC TRBJ2-1 - TRBV28 TRBD1 14
CAGRDPAYEQYF TGTGCCGGCCGGGACCCAGCCTACGAGCAGTACTTC TRBJ2-7 - TRBV6-5 - 12
CASSQTGNTEAFF TGTGCCAGCAGCCAGACAGGGAACACTGAAGCTTTCTTT TRBJ1-1 - TRBV28 - 13
CASSPDRGSYNEQFF TGCGCCAGCAGCCCGGACAGGGGTTCCTACAATGAGCAGTTCTTC TRBJ2-1 - TRBV4-3 TRBD1 15
CASSQDRGVQPQHF TGTGCCAGCAGCCAGGACAGGGGAGTTCAGCCCCAGCATTTT TRBJ1-5 - TRBV6-5 TRBD1 14
CASSPRQGARDEQFF TGTGCCAGCAGCCCCAGACAGGGGGCGAGAGATGAGCAGTTCTTC TRBJ2-1 once TRBV7-2 TRBD1 15
CASSGSGDPEQYF TGTGCCAGCAGCGGTAGTGGGGATCCCGAGCAGTACTTC TRBJ2-7 - TRBV9 - 13
CASSYWDRGTYEQYF TGTGCCAGCAGTTACTGGGACAGGGGAACCTACGAGCAGTACTTC TRBJ2-7 - TRBV6-5 TRBD1 15
CAWSVPSGDYSPLHF TGTGCCTGGAGTGTACCCTCGGGAGATTATTCACCCCTCCACTTT TRBJ1-6 few TRBV30 - 15
CASRGTSYEQYF TGTGCCAGCAGGGGGACAAGCTACGAGCAGTACTTC TRBJ2-7 - TRBV6-5 - 12
CASSERTGNLWEQYF TGTGCCAGCAGCGAGAGGACTGGGAACCTCTGGGAGCAGTACTTC TRBJ2-7 - TRBV11-2 - 15
CASSYAGLSYEQYF TGTGCCAGCAGCTACGCGGGCCTTTCTTACGAGCAGTACTTC TRBJ2-7 - TRBV11-2 - 14
CASSLEWLGPSGANVLTF TGCGCCAGCAGCTTGGAGTGGCTGGGGCCTTCTGGGGCCAACGTCCTGACTTTC TRBJ2-6 - TRBV5-1 - 18
CASSVARDNEQFF TGTGCCAGCAGCGTAGCCAGGGACAATGAGCAGTTCTTC TRBJ2-1 - TRBV9 - 13
CASSPMGSGGAGETQYF TGTGCTAGCAGCCCCATGGGTAGCGGGGGGGCCGGAGAGACCCAGTACTTC TRBJ2-5 - TRBV7-7 TRBD2 17
CATQRGSMNTEAFF TGTGCCACCCAGCGGGGAAGCATGAACACTGAAGCTTTCTTT TRBJ1-1 - TRBV6-6 - 14
CAISTGYNEQFF TGTGCCATCAGTACAGGGTACAATGAGCAGTTCTTC TRBJ2-1 - TRBV10-3 - 12
CASSYRRGYDEQYF TGTGCCAGCAGTTACCGCCGGGGCTATGACGAGCAGTACTTC TRBJ2-7 - TRBV6-6 - 14
CASSPTAAGPYEQYF TGTGCCAGCTCACCGACAGCGGCAGGGCCTTACGAGCAGTACTTC TRBJ2-7 once TRBV18 - 15
CASSLRGNTEAFF TGTGCCAGCAGCTTGAGGGGGAACACTGAAGCTTTCTTT TRBJ1-1 - TRBV5-6 - 13
CASSLAGGSTDTQYF TGTGCCAGCAGTTTAGCAGGAGGGTCCACAGATACGCAGTATTTT TRBJ2-3 - TRBV28 - 15
CASGQNTEAFF TGTGCCAGCGGACAGAACACTGAAGCTTTCTTT TRBJ1-1 - TRBV7-9 - 11
CASSQGTSGAYNEQFF TGTGCCAGCAGCCAGGGTACTAGCGGAGCCTACAATGAGCAGTTCTTC TRBJ2-1 once TRBV7-9 TRBD2 16
CASSLGSSGRHGELFF TGCGCCAGCAGCTTGGGGTCTAGCGGGAGGCACGGGGAGCTGTTTTTT TRBJ2-2 - TRBV5-1 TRBD2 16
CASSPLAVNQETQYF TGTGCCAGCAGTCCCCTGGCGGTGAACCAAGAGACCCAGTACTTC TRBJ2-5 - TRBV27 - 15